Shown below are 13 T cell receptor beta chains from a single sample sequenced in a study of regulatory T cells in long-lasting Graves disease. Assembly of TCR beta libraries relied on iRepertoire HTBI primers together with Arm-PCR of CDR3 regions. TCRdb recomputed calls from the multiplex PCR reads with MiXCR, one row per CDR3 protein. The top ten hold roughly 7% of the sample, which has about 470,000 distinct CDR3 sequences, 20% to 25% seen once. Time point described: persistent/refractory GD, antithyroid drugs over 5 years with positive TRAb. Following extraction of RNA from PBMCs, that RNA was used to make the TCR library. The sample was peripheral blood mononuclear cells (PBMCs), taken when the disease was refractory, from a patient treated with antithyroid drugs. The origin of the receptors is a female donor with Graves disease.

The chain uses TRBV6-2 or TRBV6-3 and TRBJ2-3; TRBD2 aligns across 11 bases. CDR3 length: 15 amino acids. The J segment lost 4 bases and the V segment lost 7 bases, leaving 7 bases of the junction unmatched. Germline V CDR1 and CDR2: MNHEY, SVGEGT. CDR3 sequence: CASTRLAGRADTQYF. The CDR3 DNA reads TGTGCCAGCACGAGACTAGCGGGAAGGGCAGATACGCAGTATTTT.

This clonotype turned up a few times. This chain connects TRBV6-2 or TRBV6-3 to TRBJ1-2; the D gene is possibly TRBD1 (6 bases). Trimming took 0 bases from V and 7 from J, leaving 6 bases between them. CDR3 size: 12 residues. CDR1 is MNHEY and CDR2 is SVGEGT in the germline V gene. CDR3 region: CASSYSGAGYTF. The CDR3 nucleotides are TGTGCCAGCAGTTACTCGGGGGCTGGCTACACCTTC.

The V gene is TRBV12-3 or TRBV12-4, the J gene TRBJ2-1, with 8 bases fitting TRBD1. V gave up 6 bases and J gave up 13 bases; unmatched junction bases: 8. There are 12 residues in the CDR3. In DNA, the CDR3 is TGTGCCAGCAGGGCCGGGACAGGTAAACAGTTCTTC. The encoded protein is CASRAGTGKQFF.

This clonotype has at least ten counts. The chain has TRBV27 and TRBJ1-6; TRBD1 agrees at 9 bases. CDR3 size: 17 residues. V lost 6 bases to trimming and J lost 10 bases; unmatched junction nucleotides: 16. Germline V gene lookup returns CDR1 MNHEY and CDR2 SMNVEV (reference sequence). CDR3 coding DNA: TGTGCCAGCAGACGCGTGGGACAGGGCGTTTTCGGATCACCCCTCCACTTT. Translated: CASRRVGQGVFGSPLHF.

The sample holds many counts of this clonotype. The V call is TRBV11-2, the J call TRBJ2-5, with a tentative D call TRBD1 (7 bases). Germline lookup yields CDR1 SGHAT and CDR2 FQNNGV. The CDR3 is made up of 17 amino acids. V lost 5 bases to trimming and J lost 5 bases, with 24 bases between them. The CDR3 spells CASSQGGEAGRRETQYF. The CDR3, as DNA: TGTGCCAGCAGCCAAGGGGGCGAGGCAGGGAGGCGGGAGACCCAGTACTTC.

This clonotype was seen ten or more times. CDR3 nucleotide sequence: TGTGCCAGCAGCCCTCGACAGGGTACTAATTCACCCCTCCACTTT. It yields the protein CASSPRQGTNSPLHF. The chain is built from TRBV12-3 or TRBV12-4 and TRBJ1-6, with 7 bases lining up with TRBD1. The CDR3 length is 15 residues. J gave up 6 bases and V 6 bases, and 8 bases lay outside the gene matches.

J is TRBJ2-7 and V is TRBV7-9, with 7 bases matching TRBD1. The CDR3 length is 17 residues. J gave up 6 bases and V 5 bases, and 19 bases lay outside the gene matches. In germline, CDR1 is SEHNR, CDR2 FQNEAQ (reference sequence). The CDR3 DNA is TGTGCCAGCAGCACCCCCCAGGGGGTTGGAGGTCTAGGCGAGCAGTACTTC. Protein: CASSTPQGVGGLGEQYF.

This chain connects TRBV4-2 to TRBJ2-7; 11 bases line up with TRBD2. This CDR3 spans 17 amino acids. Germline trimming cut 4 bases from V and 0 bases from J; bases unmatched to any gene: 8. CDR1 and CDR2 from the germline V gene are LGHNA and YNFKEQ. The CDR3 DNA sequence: TGTGCCAGCAGCCCGCGTTTTAGCGGGGGGGTCTCCTACGAGCAGTACTTC. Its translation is CASSPRFSGGVSYEQYF.

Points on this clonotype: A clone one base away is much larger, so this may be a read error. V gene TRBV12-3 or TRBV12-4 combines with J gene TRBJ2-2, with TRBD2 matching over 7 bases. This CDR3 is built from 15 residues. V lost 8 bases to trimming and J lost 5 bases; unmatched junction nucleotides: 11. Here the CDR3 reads CASALASGGTGELFF. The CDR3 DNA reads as TGTGCCAGCGCTTTAGCATCGGGAGGAACCGGGGAGCTGTTTTTT.

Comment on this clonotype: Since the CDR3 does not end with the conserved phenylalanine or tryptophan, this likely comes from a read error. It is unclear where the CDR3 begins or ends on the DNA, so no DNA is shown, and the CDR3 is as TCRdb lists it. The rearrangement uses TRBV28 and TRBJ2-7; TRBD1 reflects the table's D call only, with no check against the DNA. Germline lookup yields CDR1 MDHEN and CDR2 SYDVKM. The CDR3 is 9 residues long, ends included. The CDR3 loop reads CASSLLSYR.

Here the CDR3 DNA reads TGTGCCAGCATAGCGGAGATCACAGATACGCAGTATTTT. Translating gives CASIAEITDTQYF. The rearrangement joins TRBV28 to TRBJ2-3; D is perhaps TRBD2 (6 bases). The CDR3 contains 13 residues. V lost 7 bases and J 2 bases, leaving 10 bases between the germline ends. Germline V lookup: CDR1 MDHEN, CDR2 SYDVKM. Full variable domain (missing parts from reference TRBV28 and TRBJ2-3): DVKVTQSSRYLVKRTGEKVFLECVQDMDHENMFWYRQDPGLGLRLIYFSYDVKMKEKGDIPEGYSVSREKKERFSLILESASTNQTSMYLCASIAEITDTQYFGPGTRLTVL.

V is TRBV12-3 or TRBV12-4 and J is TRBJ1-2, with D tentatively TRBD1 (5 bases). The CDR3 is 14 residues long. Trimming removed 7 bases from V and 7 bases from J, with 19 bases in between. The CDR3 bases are TGTGCCAGCACCAAATCATTCGGGGGGATTGGCTACACCTTC. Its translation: CASTKSFGGIGYTF.

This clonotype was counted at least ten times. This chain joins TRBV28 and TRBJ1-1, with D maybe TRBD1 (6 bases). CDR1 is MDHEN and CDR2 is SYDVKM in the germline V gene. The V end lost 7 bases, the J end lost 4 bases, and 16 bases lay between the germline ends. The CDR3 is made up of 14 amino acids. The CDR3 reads CASMKRGGGTEAFF. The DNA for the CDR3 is TGTGCCAGCATGAAGAGGGGGGGTGGCACTGAAGCTTTCTTT.